This T cell receptor (beta chain) stems from a study of post-analysis software for immune sequencing data. Study findings and constraints: The normalized Chao1 diversity of multiple sclerosis patients was significantly lower than that of controls. Samples from a shared batch, those prepared together, strongly co-clustered by F measure. Patients showed TRBV5-6, TRBV5-1 and TRBV20-1 among four to six TRBV segments more frequent than in controls.

Sequencing libraries made from TCR beta cDNA carried unique molecular identifiers. MiXCR was run by TCRdb on the PCR reads, yielding one entry per CDR3 protein. Of roughly 700,000 distinct CDR3 sequences listed, less than 35% are singletons. This clonotype was seen a few times. Antigen unknown. This CDR3 has 16 residues. Trimming stripped 0 bases from V and 4 bases from J, with 16 bases between. Germline V gene sequence: CDR1 SGHRS, CDR2 YFSETQ. The sequence derives from a girl aged 5-17 years with multiple sclerosis. The sequenced sample was blood. The chain joins TRBV5-1 to TRBJ1-2; the D is unclear. CDR3 protein: CASSLADGNRGYGYTF. CDR3 DNA: TGCGCCAGCAGCTTGGCCGATGGCAATCGCGGCTATGGCTACACCTTC. The variable domain in full, with the rest retrieved from reference TRBV5-1 and TRBJ1-2, is KAGVTQTPRYLIKTRGQQVTLSCSPISGHRSVSWYQQTPGQGLQFLFEYFSETQRNKGNFPGRFSGRQFSNSRSEMNVSTLELGDSALYLCASSLADGNRGYGYTFGSGTRLTVV.